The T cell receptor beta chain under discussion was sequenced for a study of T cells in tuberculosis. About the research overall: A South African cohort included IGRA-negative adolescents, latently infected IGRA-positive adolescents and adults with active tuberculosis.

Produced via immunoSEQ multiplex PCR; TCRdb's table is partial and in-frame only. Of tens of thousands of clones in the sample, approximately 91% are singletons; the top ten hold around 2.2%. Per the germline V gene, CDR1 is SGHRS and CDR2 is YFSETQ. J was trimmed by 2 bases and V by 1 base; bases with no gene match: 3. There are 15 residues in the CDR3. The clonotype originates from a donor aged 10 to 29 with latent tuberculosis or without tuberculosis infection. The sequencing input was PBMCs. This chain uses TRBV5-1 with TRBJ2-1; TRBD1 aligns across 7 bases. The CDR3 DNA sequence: TGCGCCAGCAGCTTGCTAGGACAGGCCTACAATGAGCAGTTCTTC. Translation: CASSLLGQAYNEQFF.